This T cell receptor beta chain was profiled in a study of T-cell memory formation after mild COVID-19. Study details: Clustering of TCRs was largely donor specific. Study-wide points: Those CD4+ clones that contracted were mainly in CM and EM (CD8+ ones in EMRA). Memory cells collected pre-infection included some clones that later responded, suggesting cross-reactive memory joined.

Per germline, CDR1 SGHKS and CDR2 YYEKEE (reference sequence). The CDR3 is 13 residues long. V shed 4 bases and J shed 7 bases, with 12 bases lying between them. The 5'RACE method, run with constant-segment primers, produced TCR alpha and TCR beta cDNA libraries (carrying sample barcodes and UMIs). TCRdb ran MiXCR on the 5' RACE reads and lists one entry per CDR3 protein. The sample has under 300,000 distinct CDR3 sequences, 15% to 20% seen once. As concerns this clonotype: What it binds is not known.

The receptor's source is a man younger than 30 who had mild COVID-19 (a few samples of this study predate the infection). Cell type and time point are not known. The V gene is TRBV5-5, the J gene TRBJ1-5, with D perhaps matching TRBD1 (5 bases). The sample consisted of PBMCs or a T cell subset sorted from them (not recorded which). The CDR3 DNA follows: TGTGCCAGCAGCCGGTCGGGGCACCAGCCCCAGCATTTT. Translated: CASSRSGHQPQHF.